Presented here are 20 T cell receptor beta chains from one specimen sequenced in a study of yellow fever vaccine responses in identical twins. TCRdb redid the calling of the RT-PCR reads with MiXCR, one entry per CDR3 protein. The sample lists several thousand distinct CDR3 sequences; about 82% were seen once. The material sequenced was T cells from blood (PBMCs), unsorted or a sorted subset (not recorded which), taken before or after yellow fever vaccination (not recorded which). The receptor set was obtained from a woman aged 18-29 years who received the yellow fever vaccine.

The chain couples TRBV11-2 to TRBJ2-5, with D tentatively TRBD2 (6 bases). The CDR3 runs to 13 residues. Trimming removed 3 bases at V and 5 bases at J, with 10 bases between. The germline gives CDR1 SGHAT, CDR2 FQNNGV. The CDR3 sequence: CASSFGGLETQYF. CDR3 DNA sequence: TGTGCCAGCAGCTTCGGGGGTTTGGAGACCCAGTACTTC.

The chain carries TRBV11-2 and TRBJ2-1, with TRBD1 matching over 9 bases. Trimming took 5 bases from V and 8 from J; bases not matched to a gene: 7. CDR3 length: 14 amino acids. Germline V gene data show CDR1 as SGHAT and CDR2 as FQNNGV. Here the CDR3 reads CASSPPGQGYEQFF. Here the CDR3 DNA reads TGTGCCAGCAGCCCTCCGGGACAGGGTTATGAGCAGTTCTTC.

The rearrangement links TRBV13 to TRBJ2-1; 7 bases agree with TRBD2. Germline V gives CDR1 PRHDT, CDR2 FYEKMQ (reference sequence). The CDR3 totals 15 residues. J lost 0 bases, V lost 5 bases, and 4 bases had no gene match. CDR3 in DNA: TGTGCCAGCAGCCGCAGCGGGGACTCCTACAATGAGCAGTTCTTC. This translates into CASSRSGDSYNEQFF.

The V call is TRBV11-2, the J call TRBJ2-3; D not certain. Trimming took 1 base from V and 8 from J, leaving 7 bases between them. Germline V gives CDR1 SGHAT, CDR2 FQNNGV. The CDR3 sequence is 12 residues long. In DNA form, the CDR3 reads TGTGCCAGCAGCTTAGGCCGGAGTACGCAGTATTTT. It translates to CASSLGRSTQYF.

The chain links TRBV20-1 to TRBJ2-7; 9 nucleotides align to TRBD2. Looked up from germline, CDR1 is DFQATT and CDR2 is SNEGSKA (reference sequence). Trimming removed 4 bases from V and 3 bases from J; junction bases left unmatched: 13. The CDR3 loop spans 16 amino acids. The CDR3 coding sequence is TGCAGTGCTAACACGTTCATAGCGGGGGTTAGCTACGAGCAGTACTTC. It is translated as CSANTFIAGVSYEQYF.

J is TRBJ1-5 and V is TRBV11-2; D call uncertain. V was pared by 1 base and J by 9 bases, with 13 bases between. This CDR3 is 14 amino acids long. Germline V gene sequence: CDR1 SGHAT, CDR2 FQNNGV. CDR3 DNA: TGTGCCAGCAGCTTAGGAGGACGGACGACGCCCCAGCATTTT. It specifies CASSLGGRTTPQHF.

This clonotype has a single count. V gene TRBV6-1 combines with J gene TRBJ2-7, with TRBD1 as a possible D gene (6 bases). The CDR3 loop spans 14 amino acids. Looked up from germline, CDR1 is MNHNS and CDR2 is SASEGT. The V gene lost 5 bases and the J gene lost 0 bases, with 11 bases spanning the gap. CDR3 amino acids: CASSSGRGSYEQYF. The CDR3 region has the DNA TGTGCCAGCAGTAGCGGCAGGGGCTCCTACGAGCAGTACTTC.

Here the CDR3 DNA reads TGTGCCAGCAGCATGACAGAGTACGAGCAGTACTTC. Translating it yields CASSMTEYEQYF. The chain links TRBV11-1 to TRBJ2-7; D perhaps matches TRBD1 (5 bases). The V gene lost 5 bases and the J gene lost 4 bases, with 9 bases spanning the gap. In germline, CDR1 is SGHAT, CDR2 FQDESV (reference sequence). The CDR3 has 12 amino acids.

CDR3 nucleotides: TGTGCCAGCACTCTAGCGGGTTCCTACAATGAGCAGTTCTTC. The encoded protein is CASTLAGSYNEQFF. This sequence joins TRBV5-4 and TRBJ2-1, with TRBD2 matching 8 bases. Trimming took 6 bases from V and 1 from J; bases not matched to a gene: 3. CDR1 SGHNT and CDR2 YYREEE come from the germline V gene (reference sequence). The CDR3 spans 14 residues. Based on the CDR3 plus reference TRBV5-4 and TRBJ2-1, the full variable domain is ETGVTQSPTHLIKTRGQQVTLRCSSQSGHNTVSWYQQALGQGPQFIFQYYREEENGRGNFPPRFSGLQFPNYSSELNVNALELDDSALYLCASTLAGSYNEQFFGPGTRLTVL.

The chain is built from TRBV7-2 and TRBJ2-1; 10 bases are a match to TRBD2. The CDR3 consists of 15 residues. V dropped 6 bases and J dropped 4; count of bases not matched to a gene: 6. Germline V gives CDR1 SGHTA, CDR2 FQGNSA. The CDR3 loop reads CASRLAGLLYNEQFF. The CDR3 coding sequence is TGTGCCAGCAGACTAGCGGGACTTTTGTACAATGAGCAGTTCTTC. The entire variable domain, with the rest obtained from reference TRBV7-2 and TRBJ2-1, is as follows: GAGVSQSPSNKVTEKGKDVELRCDPISGHTALYWYRQSLGQGLEFLIYFQGNSAPDKSGLPSDRFSAERTGGSVSTLTIQRTQQEDSAVYLCASRLAGLLYNEQFFGPGTRLTVL.

The rearrangement uses TRBV11-3 and TRBJ2-1; the D is unclear. This CDR3 is built from 14 residues. V was trimmed by 0 bases and J by 7 bases, leaving 10 bases between them. Germline V gene lookup returns CDR1 SGHNT and CDR2 YENEEA. CDR3 protein: CASSLDFRTNEQFF. DNA for the CDR3: TGTGCCAGCAGCTTAGATTTCCGTACAAATGAGCAGTTCTTC. The whole variable domain, filled in from reference TRBV11-3 and TRBJ2-1, reads EAGVVQSPRYKIIEKKQPVAFWCNPISGHNTLYWYLQNLGQGPELLIRYENEEAVDDSQLPKDRFSAERLKGVDSTLKIQPAELGDSAVYLCASSLDFRTNEQFFGPGTRLTVL.

This clonotype appeared once. CDR3 in amino acids: CSVTPDRPLEAFF. The CDR3, as DNA: TGCAGCGTTACACCCGACAGGCCCCTTGAAGCTTTCTTT. The rearrangement uses TRBV29-1 and TRBJ1-1, with D possibly being TRBD1 (6 bases). CDR1 and CDR2 from the germline V gene are SQVTM and ANQGSEA. The V end was cut by 5 bases, the J end by 7 bases, with 17 bases between. This CDR3 has 13 amino acids.

In this sample, this clonotype turned up once. This sequence joins TRBV7-9 and TRBJ2-1; TRBD1 agrees at 8 bases. CDR1 is SEHNR and CDR2 is FQNEAQ in the germline V gene (reference sequence). This CDR3 spans 16 amino acids. J gave up 10 bases and V 5 bases, and 16 bases lay outside the gene matches. In DNA form, the CDR3 reads TGTGCCAGCAGCGGCCCGACAGGGGTCCTCCTAGAAGAGCAGTTCTTC. It specifies CASSGPTGVLLEEQFF. The full variable domain, its missing parts supplied by reference TRBV7-9 and TRBJ2-1, is DTGVSQNPRHKITKRGQNVTFRCDPISEHNRLYWYRQTLGQGPEFLTYFQNEAQLEKSRLLSDRFSAERPKGSFSTLEIQRTEQGDSAMYLCASSGPTGVLLEEQFFGPGTRLTVL.

The chain uses TRBV3-1 and TRBJ2-5; D ambiguous. This CDR3 contains 13 residues. V was cut by 4 bases and J by 7 bases, with 13 bases left in between. Germline loops: CDR1 LGHDT, CDR2 YNNKEL (reference sequence). This CDR3 is CASSPEVVRTQYF. The CDR3 coding sequence is TGTGCCAGCAGCCCCGAGGTAGTAAGGACCCAGTACTTC.

The chain carries TRBV12-3 or TRBV12-4 and TRBJ2-3, with a possible D match to TRBD2 (6 bases). The CDR3 loop spans 13 amino acids. The germline V and J ends were trimmed by 2 bases and 5 bases, with 8 bases remaining between them. For the CDR3, the DNA is TGTGCCAGCAGTTTAATCGGGGGAGATACGCAGTATTTT. This gives the protein CASSLIGGDTQYF.

V gene TRBV20-1 combines with J gene TRBJ2-1; the D is unclear. This CDR3 is 10 amino acids long. Between the trimmed V and J ends, which lost 7 bases and 6 bases, there was a span of 7 bases. The germline V gene encodes CDR1 DFQATT and CDR2 SNEGSKA (reference sequence). CDR3 loop: CSGWRNEQFF. In nucleotides, the CDR3 is TGCAGTGGGTGGCGCAATGAGCAGTTCTTC.

A note on this clonotype: At one of its ends the junction is not consistent with the germline gene, which may arise from a read error. The chain has TRBV4-3 and TRBJ2-2; D unclear. Germline V CDR1 and CDR2: LGHNA, YSLEER. This CDR3 is built from 15 residues. CDR3 sequence: CASSQGSLSTAELFF. In DNA, the CDR3 is TGCGCCAGCAGCCAAGGCTCGCTGAGTACCGCGGAGCTGTTTTTT.

The chain carries TRBV2 and TRBJ2-4; TRBD1 matches 7 bases. This CDR3 contains 15 residues. V shed 3 bases, J shed 5 bases, and the junction held 7 bases outside the gene matches. Germline V gives CDR1 SNHLY, CDR2 FYNNEI. CDR3 nucleotides: TGTGCCAGCAGTGATCCCATGACAGGGCAAAACATTCAGTACTTC. The encoded protein is CASSDPMTGQNIQYF.

The chain combines TRBV15 with TRBJ1-6; tentatively, D is TRBD1 (6 bases). V lost 0 bases to trimming and J lost 7 bases, with 16 bases between them. CDR3 length: 17 amino acids. The germline gives CDR1 LNHNV, CDR2 YYDKDF (reference sequence). For the CDR3, the DNA is TGTGCCACCAGCAGAGAGGGGGCCACTTCAATCAATTCACCCCTCCACTTT. Translated, it gives CATSREGATSINSPLHF.

This chain uses TRBV9 with TRBJ1-1; D not resolved. Germline assignment: CDR1 SGDLS and CDR2 YYNGEE. Trimming left V 0 bases short and J 4 bases short, with 10 bases between. The length of the CDR3 is 14 residues. This CDR3 is CASSVGFSGTEAFF. CDR3 coding DNA: TGTGCCAGCAGCGTAGGATTTAGCGGCACTGAAGCTTTCTTT.